This record looks at one TCR beta chain sequence and its context. V shed 5 bases and J 1 base; nucleotides not matched to a gene: 7. CDR1 and CDR2 from the germline V gene are SGHTA and FQGNSA. There are 16 residues in the CDR3. The data are from a study of blood T cell repertoires in COVID-19. Authors' methods: Reference gene primer amplification in the assay estimated nucleated cell counts. Libraries were prepared by immunoSEQ multiplex PCR; TCRdb keeps only in-frame clonotypes and omits some of them. That table gives V, J and clone size, and the DNA gave D and trimming. Of some 65,000 clones in the sample, about four fifths were seen once.

The J gene is TRBJ1-5, the V gene TRBV7-2; 8 bases are shared with TRBD1. The sample was peripheral blood. This TCR was sampled from a human donor in a cohort sampled during active COVID-19. CDR3: CASSPRQGNSNQPQHF. CDR3 DNA: TGTGCCAGCAGCCCAAGACAGGGGAACAGCAATCAGCCCCAGCATTTT.